The 7 T cell receptor beta chains below come from one sample, sequenced in a study of breast tumors, draining lymph nodes, adjacent tissues. Breast cancer patients provided tissue from their axillary draining lymph nodes. TCRdb reprocessed the multiplex PCR reads with MiXCR, giving one entry per CDR3 protein. The table records approximately 210,000 distinct CDR3 sequences, around 35% of them present only once. Sample: axillary lymph node tissue. These receptor sequences come from a female donor with breast cancer. Some clones in this sample may be carry-over from other donors' samples.

In its sample, this clonotype was seen many times. J is TRBJ1-2 and V is TRBV19; 8 bases map to TRBD1. The CDR3 spans 16 residues. Germline CDR1 reads LNHDA; CDR2 reads SQIVND (reference sequence). With 4 bases clipped from V and 1 base from J, the junction kept 8 bases outside the gene matches. CDR3 loop: CASSTYGTGLNYGYTF. DNA of the CDR3: TGTGCCAGTAGTACCTACGGGACAGGCCTTAACTATGGCTACACCTTC.

This clonotype was observed many times. The rearrangement links TRBV12-3 or TRBV12-4 to TRBJ2-3, with D possibly matching TRBD2 (5 bases). V shed 3 bases and J shed 0 bases, with 10 bases lying between them. The CDR3 runs 15 residues. CDR3 in DNA: TGTGCCAGCAGTTTCTTGGCGGGTAGCACAGATACGCAGTATTTT. Encoded protein: CASSFLAGSTDTQYF.

With respect to this clonotype: A much larger clonotype is one base distant, so this may be a read error. The chain recombines TRBV12-3 or TRBV12-4 with TRBJ2-2; perhaps TRBD2 as D (5 bases). The CDR3 is 12 amino acids. The CDR3 region is CASTYYTGELLF. The CDR3 coding sequence is TGTGCCAGCACCTACTACACCGGGGAGCTGCTTTTT.

As concerns this clonotype: It may be a read error: a sequence one base away is much more abundant. CDR3 residues: CVSSQGSGSLREQYF. In DNA form, the CDR3 reads TGTGTCAGCAGCCAGGGCAGCGGGAGTCTGAGGGAGCAGTACTTC. The chain combines TRBV3-1 with TRBJ2-7; the match to TRBD2 covers 8 bases. Germline V gene lookup returns CDR1 LGHDT and CDR2 YNNKEL (reference sequence). The CDR3 sequence is 15 residues long.

In regard to this clonotype: A much more abundant neighbour one base away suggests this may be a read error. The chain employs TRBV20-1 and TRBJ2-1; D is possibly TRBD1 (5 bases). This CDR3 spans 13 amino acids. Germline V gene lookup returns CDR1 DFQATT and CDR2 SNEGSKA (reference sequence). The CDR3 DNA is TGCAGTCCGCTCAGGGCTACATACAATGCGCAGTTCTTC. Its protein product is CSPLRATYNAQFF.

This clonotype was observed many times. V and J are TRBV5-1 and TRBJ2-7, with 8 bases matching TRBD2. CDR1 SGHRS and CDR2 YFSETQ come from the germline V gene. V lost 4 bases and J lost 5; bases outside the gene matches: 14. This CDR3 contains 16 residues. CDR3 nucleotide sequence: TGCGCCAGCAGCCTTGCCCACGGGACTAGGGGGGACGAGCAGTACTTC. It codes for CASSLAHGTRGDEQYF.

This clonotype has at least ten counts. This chain connects TRBV2 to TRBJ2-1; D is unclear. This CDR3 spans 14 amino acids. The ends were cut back, 2 bases at V and 3 bases at J, with 8 bases in the middle. Germline assignment: CDR1 SNHLY and CDR2 FYNNEI. The chain's CDR3 is CASSEWVDYNEQFF. The CDR3 DNA is TGTGCCAGCAGTGAATGGGTAGACTACAATGAGCAGTTCTTC. The full variable domain, in which reference TRBV2 and TRBJ2-1 provide the parts outside the CDR3, is EPEVTQTPSHQVTQMGQEVILRCVPISNHLYFYWYRQILGQKVEFLVSFYNNEISEKSEIFDDQFSVERPDGSNFTLKIRSTKLEDSAMYFCASSEWVDYNEQFFGPGTRLTVL.